This T cell receptor (beta chain) was sequenced in a study of spatial heterogeneity in lung cancer. All TCR cDNA molecules were individually tagged with a unique molecular identifier. TCRdb reprocessed the 5' RACE reads via MiXCR and lists one record per CDR3 protein. The repertoire holds tens of thousands of distinct CDR3 sequences, with approximately 3% as singletons. As for time point: sample taken at primary tumor resection. No cell sorting; template was whole RNA from tumor, lung tissue or PBMC. This clonotype was observed at least ten times. CDR1 and CDR2 (germline): MNHNY, SVGAGI (reference sequence). The CDR3 covers 18 residues. J was trimmed by 0 bases and V by 6 bases; bases with no gene match: 17.

The clonotype originates from a male donor with early-stage non-small cell lung cancer. Sequencing used normal lung tissue next to the tumor, obtained at surgery. V usage is TRBV6-6 and J usage is TRBJ2-7; 7 nucleotides line up with TRBD2. CDR3: CASSHRASGLISSYEQYF. DNA of the CDR3: TGTGCCAGCAGCCATAGGGCTAGCGGCCTTATTAGCTCCTACGAGCAGTACTTC.